Listed below are T cell receptor beta chains from one sample, sequenced in a study of blood T cell repertoires in COVID-19. The protocol was immunoSEQ multiplex PCR, while the TCRdb copy is restricted to in-frame clones and leaves out a portion. The profile shows 200,000 to 300,000 clones, about four fifths of them singletons. Sequencing input: peripheral blood. The source of these receptors is a woman aged 18-29 years with acute or convalescent COVID-19. Both conserved end residues are part of each CDR3. D genes are given only for firm matches. The size entry is marked missing in some rows and otherwise reads once, few, many or a size class.

j_call clone_size v_call d_call cdr3_aa cdr3_nt
TRBJ1-5 NA TRBV10-3 NA CASSREGDQPQHF TGTGCCTCCAGCAGAGAGGGTGATCAGCCCCAGCATTTT
TRBJ2-2 NA TRBV2 TRBD2 CASSEAGLAGVGPWAGELFF TGTGCCAGCAGTGAAGCCGGACTAGCGGGAGTGGGTCCCTGGGCCGGGGAGCTGTTTTTT
TRBJ2-1 NA TRBV4-3 TRBD2 CASSRGLAVTGYNEQFF TGCGCCAGCAGCCGCGGACTAGCGGTCACGGGCTACAATGAGCAGTTCTTC
TRBJ2-2 NA TRBV5-1 NA CASSLRTASNTGELFF TGCGCCAGCAGCCTACGGACAGCTTCCAACACCGGGGAGCTGTTTTTT
TRBJ1-1 NA TRBV11-2 TRBD1 CAGAVDRDTEAFF TGTGCCGGCGCAGTCGACAGGGACACTGAAGCTTTCTTT
TRBJ2-1 NA TRBV30 NA CAWSPGAQLEQFF TGTGCCTGGAGCCCTGGAGCCCAGCTAGAGCAGTTCTTC
TRBJ2-5 NA TRBV12-5 TRBD2 CATVSGGEETQYF TGTGCTACCGTTAGCGGGGGTGAGGAGACCCAGTACTTC
TRBJ2-5 NA TRBV6-2/TRBV6-3 TRBD1 CASSYNRGLTETQYF TGTGCCAGCAGTTACAACAGGGGGCTAACGGAGACCCAGTACTTC
TRBJ2-7 NA TRBV7-2 NA CASSLTASYEQYF TGTGCCAGCAGCTTGACAGCCTCCTACGAGCAGTACTTC
TRBJ2-5 NA TRBV6-4 TRBD1 CASSYLAGGKETQYF TGTGCCAGCAGCTACTTGGCAGGGGGAAAAGAGACCCAGTACTTC
TRBJ2-7 NA TRBV7-9 TRBD2 CASSLGLAGNPYEQYF TGTGCCAGCAGCTTAGGGCTAGCGGGGAACCCCTACGAGCAGTACTTC
TRBJ1-5 NA TRBV6-1 TRBD1 CASSDPGQGNQPQHF TGTGCCAGCAGTGACCCGGGACAGGGTAATCAGCCCCAGCATTTT
TRBJ1-2 NA TRBV30 NA CAWSPHSWGQGGYTF TGTGCCTGGAGTCCGCATTCTTGGGGGCAGGGTGGCTACACCTTC
TRBJ1-1 NA TRBV10-3 NA CAISGGPGVNTEAFF TGTGCCATCAGTGGAGGGCCGGGCGTGAACACTGAAGCTTTCTTT
TRBJ2-7 NA TRBV13 TRBD2 CASSLSGGVASGNDEQYF TGTGCCAGCAGCCTAAGCGGTGGGGTGGCTAGCGGGAATGACGAGCAGTACTTC
TRBJ1-5 NA TRBV6-6 TRBD1 CASRLKQGYSNQPQHF TGTGCCAGCAGACTTAAACAGGGGTATAGCAATCAGCCCCAGCATTTT
TRBJ1-1 NA TRBV15 NA CATSRDQGSAEAFF TGTGCCACCAGCAGAGACCAGGGAAGCGCTGAAGCTTTCTTT
TRBJ2-1 few TRBV2 TRBD2 CASLAGGSYNEQFF TGTGCCAGTCTAGCGGGGGGGTCCTACAATGAGCAGTTCTTC
TRBJ1-3 NA TRBV25-1 NA CATGSLGGNTIYF TGTGCCACCGGGAGTCTGGGTGGAAACACCATATATTTT
TRBJ2-4 NA TRBV2 NA CASLQQGTLKNIQYF TGTGCCAGCCTACAACAGGGGACTCTAAAAAACATTCAGTACTTC
TRBJ1-2 NA TRBV19 NA CASSIFAGADYGYTF TGTGCCAGTAGTATATTCGCAGGGGCGGACTATGGCTACACCTTC
TRBJ1-4 NA TRBV28 TRBD1 CASSFLQGNEKLFF TGTGCCAGCAGTTTTTTACAGGGGAATGAAAAACTGTTTTTT
TRBJ2-1 few TRBV4-3 TRBD2 CASSQAPGLAESYEQFF TGCGCCAGCAGCCAAGCCCCCGGACTAGCGGAAAGCTATGAGCAGTTCTTC
TRBJ1-6 few TRBV28 NA CASNPGYLNSPLHF TGTGCCAGCAACCCCGGTTATCTTAATTCACCCCTCCACTTT
TRBJ2-3 few TRBV27 NA CASSLSPQVAQYF TGTGCCAGCAGTTTATCCCCCCAGGTGGCGCAGTATTTT
TRBJ1-2 NA TRBV27 TRBD1 CASRRDRGDGYTF TGTGCCAGCAGAAGGGACAGGGGCGATGGCTACACCTTC
TRBJ2-5 NA TRBV20-1 TRBD2 CSASAPGTSEETQYF TGCAGTGCTAGTGCACCCGGGACTAGCGAGGAGACCCAGTACTTC
TRBJ1-2 NA TRBV30 NA CAWSVLPGELYGYTF TGTGCCTGGAGTGTACTACCGGGGGAGCTTTATGGCTACACCTTC
TRBJ2-1 NA TRBV7-2 TRBD2 CASSAGLAGAYNEQFF TGTGCCAGCAGCGCCGGACTAGCGGGGGCCTACAATGAGCAGTTCTTC
TRBJ1-2 NA TRBV19 TRBD1 CASSPQLRDRGLGYTF TGTGCCAGTAGTCCTCAACTTCGGGACAGGGGGCTTGGCTACACCTTC
TRBJ2-5 NA TRBV28 NA CASRSRWGGRLETQYF TGTGCCAGCAGATCACGATGGGGGGGCCGACTAGAGACCCAGTACTTC
TRBJ1-4 NA TRBV6-5 NA CASSQDRLRLFF TGTGCCAGCAGCCAGGACAGATTGAGGCTGTTTTTT
TRBJ2-7 NA TRBV6-5 TRBD1 CASSSDGQGAGYEQYF TGTGCCAGCAGTTCCGACGGACAGGGGGCTGGGTACGAGCAGTACTTC
TRBJ2-1 NA TRBV29-1 TRBD2 CSTPPLAGGLEQFF TGCAGCACCCCCCCCCTAGCGGGAGGGCTTGAGCAGTTCTTC
TRBJ2-7 few TRBV9 NA CASSAGENPYEQYF TGTGCCAGCAGCGCTGGGGAGAACCCCTACGAGCAGTACTTC
TRBJ1-4 many TRBV5-8 TRBD1 CASSLVDRFQEKLFF TGTGCCAGCAGCTTGGTGGACAGGTTCCAGGAAAAACTGTTTTTT
TRBJ1-1 NA TRBV5-8 NA CASSLGGGTEAFF TGTGCCAGCAGCTTGGGAGGGGGCACTGAAGCTTTCTTT
TRBJ1-1 NA TRBV6-5 TRBD1 CASTQTGTGSEAFF TGTGCCAGCACCCAAACCGGGACAGGGTCTGAAGCTTTCTTT
TRBJ2-7 NA TRBV7-2 TRBD2 CASSRLAGAYEQYF TGTGCCAGCAGTAGACTAGCGGGAGCCTACGAGCAGTACTTC
TRBJ2-1 NA TRBV11-2 TRBD2 CASSLILADLIEQFF TGTGCCAGCAGCTTAATACTAGCGGACTTAATTGAGCAGTTCTTC